The rows below give T cell receptor beta chains drawn from one sample of a study of shared clonotypes between healthy human individuals. Using immunoSEQ multiplex PCR, the repertoire was profiled, and TCRdb retains in-frame clones only, with some absent. The sample records about 690,000 clones, around 91% being singletons. The sample comprised memory CD8+ T cells from PBMCs. These receptors all come from a man between 18 and 29 years old in good health. Some clones in this sample may be carry-over from other donors' samples. CDR3s include the opening cysteine and the closing phenylalanine or tryptophan. Each record gives: clone size, J gene, V gene, CDR3 length, D gene, CDR3 DNA, CDR3 protein. A D gene is named only where the DNA matches it firmly. Size tells how often a clone was seen (once, few, many) or the class of an expanded clone, and some rows leave it out.

clone_size: -; j_call: TRBJ2-7; v_call: TRBV28; cdr3_length: 16; d_call: -; cdr3_nt: TGTGCCAGCAGTTTCGGTCCCAAAATTCGCTCCTACGAGCAGTACTTC; cdr3_aa: CASSFGPKIRSYEQYF
clone_size: -; j_call: TRBJ2-7; v_call: TRBV11-2; cdr3_length: 15; d_call: TRBD2; cdr3_nt: TGTGCCAGCACCACGGGGCTAGCGGACTCCTACGAGCAGTACTTC; cdr3_aa: CASTTGLADSYEQYF
clone_size: -; j_call: TRBJ2-5; v_call: TRBV10-1; cdr3_length: 13; d_call: TRBD1; cdr3_nt: TGCGCCAGCAGCCGCAGGGGGTCGGAGACCCAGTACTTC; cdr3_aa: CASSRRGSETQYF
clone_size: few; j_call: TRBJ1-2; v_call: TRBV7-9; cdr3_length: 13; d_call: TRBD1; cdr3_nt: TGTGCCAGCAGCTCGACAGGGGACTATGGCTACACCTTC; cdr3_aa: CASSSTGDYGYTF
clone_size: -; j_call: TRBJ2-1; v_call: TRBV9; cdr3_length: 16; d_call: TRBD2; cdr3_nt: TGTGCCAGCAGCCCCCGGGCGGGAGGTATCTACAATGAGCAGTTCTTC; cdr3_aa: CASSPRAGGIYNEQFF
clone_size: -; j_call: TRBJ2-3; v_call: TRBV15; cdr3_length: 15; d_call: -; cdr3_nt: TGTGCCACCAGCAGAGGCGCAGGCAACACAGATACGCAGTATTTT; cdr3_aa: CATSRGAGNTDTQYF
clone_size: -; j_call: TRBJ1-2; v_call: TRBV19; cdr3_length: 13; d_call: -; cdr3_nt: TGTGCCAGTAGTCCGGGGGGCTTCTATGGCTACACCTTC; cdr3_aa: CASSPGGFYGYTF
clone_size: -; j_call: TRBJ1-1; v_call: TRBV19; cdr3_length: 16; d_call: -; cdr3_nt: TGTGCCAGTAGTATGCTCGGGGACGGGAGAAACACTGAAGCTTTCTTT; cdr3_aa: CASSMLGDGRNTEAFF
clone_size: -; j_call: TRBJ2-7; v_call: TRBV7-9; cdr3_length: 12; d_call: -; cdr3_nt: TGTGCCAGCAGCCCGGATTTCTACGAGCAGTACTTC; cdr3_aa: CASSPDFYEQYF
clone_size: few; j_call: TRBJ1-5; v_call: TRBV27; cdr3_length: 15; d_call: -; cdr3_nt: TGTGCCAGCAGTTACAGGCCAGGGACTAATCAGCCCCAGCATTTT; cdr3_aa: CASSYRPGTNQPQHF
clone_size: -; j_call: TRBJ2-6; v_call: TRBV28; cdr3_length: 17; d_call: -; cdr3_nt: TGTGCCAGCAGTTTGTGGGAGAACCTGTCTGGGGCCAACGTCCTGACTTTC; cdr3_aa: CASSLWENLSGANVLTF
clone_size: -; j_call: TRBJ1-1; v_call: TRBV15; cdr3_length: 15; d_call: -; cdr3_nt: TGTGCCACCAGCCCCAGGTTGGACACGGGTATGGGAGCTTTCTTT; cdr3_aa: CATSPRLDTGMGAFF
clone_size: -; j_call: TRBJ2-7; v_call: TRBV27; cdr3_length: 14; d_call: -; cdr3_nt: TGTGCCAGCAGTTTTAGTATGGGGAACTACGAGCAGTACTTC; cdr3_aa: CASSFSMGNYEQYF
clone_size: -; j_call: TRBJ2-1; v_call: TRBV15; cdr3_length: 16; d_call: -; cdr3_nt: TGTGCCACCAGCAGGGAGGGATTTCCCTCCTACAATGAGCAGTTCTTC; cdr3_aa: CATSREGFPSYNEQFF